A selection of T cell receptor beta chains follows, all from one sample in a study of technical replicates of blood from a handful of donors. TCRdb's table, derived via immunoSEQ multiplex PCR, lists solely in-frame clones and lacks some. Altogether 65,000 to 85,000 clones are present, about 93% being singletons, with the ten largest covering 0.25% to 0.35%. The sample consisted of T cells isolated from PBMCs. Receptors originate from a human donor in good health. Each CDR3 is given with its conserved first and last residue. D genes are given only for firm matches. Size is stated for part of the rows, as once, few or many counts, or as a class when the clone is expanded.

abundance | d_gene | j_gene | v_gene | CDR3aa | CDR3nt
- | - | TRBJ1-5 | TRBV28 | CASSITGGDQPQHF | TGTGCCAGCAGTATAACCGGGGGGGACCAGCCCCAGCATTTT
- | - | TRBJ2-3 | TRBV7-2 | CASSYPSIVDTQYF | TGTGCCAGCAGCTACCCCTCTATAGTGGATACGCAGTATTTT
- | TRBD1 | TRBJ1-4 | TRBV7-8 | CASSLLGTGMEKLFF | TGTGCCAGCAGCTTACTCGGGACAGGGATGGAAAAACTGTTTTTT
- | - | TRBJ2-1 | TRBV5-6 | CASSLLRDNEQFF | TGTGCCAGCAGCTTGTTACGCGATAATGAGCAGTTCTTC
- | - | TRBJ1-5 | TRBV21-1 | CASSKARDSYSNQPQHF | TGTGCCAGCAGCAAAGCCCGAGACAGTTATAGCAATCAGCCCCAGCATTTT
- | TRBD2 | TRBJ2-7 | TRBV9 | CASSVAAAGLADTYEQYF | TGTGCCAGCAGCGTAGCGGCAGCGGGACTAGCGGACACCTACGAGCAGTACTTC
few | TRBD1 | TRBJ1-4 | TRBV5-6 | CASSGGTGGNEKLFF | TGTGCCAGCAGCGGCGGGACAGGGGGCAATGAAAAACTGTTTTTT
- | TRBD1 | TRBJ2-7 | TRBV11-1 | CASSLGPGTGELAYEQYF | TGTGCCAGCAGCTTAGGCCCTGGGACAGGGGAGTTGGCCTACGAGCAGTACTTC
- | - | TRBJ2-3 | TRBV6-1 | CASSEVSDTQYF | TGTGCCAGCAGTGAAGTCTCAGATACGCAGTATTTT
- | TRBD1 | TRBJ1-1 | TRBV15 | CATSIGDRGLDTEAFF | TGTGCCACCAGCATAGGGGACAGGGGTTTAGACACTGAAGCTTTCTTT
- | - | TRBJ2-5 | TRBV5-4 | CASRGLAQETQYF | TGTGCCAGCAGAGGCCTAGCTCAAGAGACCCAGTACTTC
- | TRBD1 | TRBJ1-6 | TRBV11-2 | CASSLWTGLGSPLHF | TGTGCCAGCAGCCTATGGACAGGGCTAGGGTCACCCCTCCACTTT
- | - | TRBJ1-3 | TRBV7-2 | CASSLAGASSGNTIYF | TGTGCCAGCAGCTTAGCGGGGGCTAGCTCTGGAAACACCATATATTTT
- | - | TRBJ2-7 | TRBV28 | CASRSRQAGYYEQYF | TGTGCCAGCAGATCAAGACAGGCGGGCTACTACGAGCAGTACTTC
- | - | TRBJ2-5 | TRBV6-1 | CASSLRAGETQYF | TGTGCCAGCAGCCTTAGGGCGGGGGAGACCCAGTACTTC
once | - | TRBJ2-4 | TRBV21-1 | CASSKVRVRNIQYF | TGTGCCAGCAGCAAAGTGAGGGTGAGGAACATTCAGTACTTC
- | - | TRBJ1-4 | TRBV11-2 | CASSSVGGNNEKLFF | TGTGCCAGCAGCTCGGTCGGGGGAAATAATGAAAAACTGTTTTTT
- | TRBD1 | TRBJ2-1 | TRBV4-1 | CASSQGRILQGVRINEQFF | TGCGCCAGCAGCCAAGGCCGGATCTTACAGGGGGTCAGGATCAATGAGCAGTTCTTC
- | TRBD2 | TRBJ2-5 | TRBV9 | CASSVGGGLATQETQYF | TGTGCCAGCAGCGTAGGGGGGGGACTAGCGACCCAAGAGACCCAGTACTTC
- | TRBD2 | TRBJ2-3 | TRBV4-1 | CASSEGLADSTDTQYF | TGCGCCAGCAGCGAAGGACTAGCGGATAGCACAGATACGCAGTATTTT
once | TRBD1 | TRBJ2-3 | TRBV5-6 | CASSLQGTGGTYTQYF | TGTGCCAGCAGCTTGCAGGGGACAGGGGGCACATATACGCAGTATTTT
- | - | TRBJ2-7 | TRBV5-6 | CASSLALGGREYPFGEYF | TGTGCCAGCAGCTTGGCCCTCGGCGGGCGGGAATATCCCTTTGGGGAGTACTTC
once | - | TRBJ1-6 | TRBV6-1 | CASSDQGYNSPLHF | TGTGCCAGCAGTGATCAGGGATATAATTCACCCCTCCACTTT
few | - | TRBJ1-1 | TRBV27 | CASSWDRRGGNTEAFF | TGTGCCAGCAGCTGGGACCGGAGGGGGGGAAACACTGAAGCTTTCTTT
- | - | TRBJ2-5 | TRBV7-9 | CASSPGQREETQYF | TGTGCCAGCAGCCCGGGGCAGCGGGAAGAGACCCAGTACTTC
- | - | TRBJ2-5 | TRBV2 | CASSVNFGETQYF | TGTGCCAGCAGTGTGAATTTCGGGGAGACCCAGTACTTC
- | TRBD1 | TRBJ2-7 | TRBV7-9 | CASSWTGDEQYF | TGTGCCAGCAGCTGGACAGGGGACGAGCAGTACTTC
- | - | TRBJ1-2 | TRBV25-1 | CASNAGYGYTF | TGTGCCAGCAACGCAGGGTATGGCTACACCTTC
- | TRBD2 | TRBJ2-1 | TRBV27 | CASSFEAGGRGNEQFF | TGTGCCAGCAGTTTCGAAGCGGGAGGGCGAGGTAATGAGCAGTTCTTC
- | - | TRBJ2-2 | TRBV6-6 | CATRGPGTGELFF | TGTGCGACTAGGGGTCCGGGCACCGGGGAGCTGTTTTTT
- | - | TRBJ2-2 | TRBV19 | CASSPTSRVQAGELFF | TGTGCCAGTAGTCCGACTAGTCGGGTTCAGGCCGGGGAGCTGTTTTTT
- | - | TRBJ1-2 | TRBV30 | CAWSVRRGYGYTF | TGTGCCTGGAGTGTACGAAGGGGGTATGGCTACACCTTC
- | TRBD2 | TRBJ2-5 | TRBV7-2 | CASTDGLAGGPSDF | TGTGCCAGCACCGACGGACTAGCGGGGGGGCCGAGCGACTTC
- | - | TRBJ2-5 | TRBV2 | CASSEARETQYF | TGTGCCAGCAGTGAAGCGCGAGAGACCCAGTACTTC
- | TRBD2 | TRBJ2-7 | TRBV6-6 | CASSYSTSDLYEQYF | TGTGCCAGCAGTTACTCCACTAGCGATCTCTACGAGCAGTACTTC
- | - | TRBJ1-6 | TRBV27 | CASSKTVPSSYNSPLHF | TGTGCCAGCAGTAAGACAGTTCCGAGCTCCTATAATTCACCCCTCCACTTT
- | TRBD1 | TRBJ2-5 | TRBV12-5 | CASGHPRGWGETQYF | TGTGCTAGTGGTCACCCCAGGGGGTGGGGAGAGACCCAGTACTTC
- | TRBD1 | TRBJ2-7 | TRBV7-9 | CASGTGSYEQYF | TGTGCCAGCGGGACAGGGAGCTACGAGCAGTACTTC
- | TRBD1 | TRBJ1-5 | TRBV9 | CASSNGNRGEPQHF | TGTGCCAGCAGCAATGGGAACAGGGGGGAGCCCCAGCATTTT
- | - | TRBJ2-3 | TRBV15 | CATSRGGYTDTQYF | TGTGCCACCAGCAGGGGGGGTTACACAGATACGCAGTATTTT
- | - | TRBJ1-6 | TRBV5-1 | CASSLEGLSSYNSPLHF | TGCGCCAGCAGCTTGGAGGGACTCAGCTCCTATAATTCACCCCTCCACTTT
once | - | TRBJ1-1 | TRBV18 | CASSPLQTEAFF | TGTGCCAGCTCACCATTGCAGACTGAAGCTTTCTTT
- | - | TRBJ1-1 | TRBV5-1 | CASSLPEHVDRLNTEAFF | TGCGCCAGCAGCCTACCTGAGCACGTGGACAGACTGAACACTGAAGCTTTCTTT
- | - | TRBJ2-5 | TRBV11-3 | CASSSLRGQETQYF | TGTGCCAGCAGCTCCCTGCGGGGACAAGAGACCCAGTACTTC
- | TRBD1 | TRBJ1-6 | TRBV7-2 | CASSNTGAGNSPLHF | TGTGCCAGCAGCAACACAGGGGCCGGTAATTCACCCCTCCACTTT
- | TRBD2 | TRBJ2-3 | TRBV13 | CASSPLETSGAVDTQYF | TGTGCCAGCAGCCCCCTAGAGACTAGCGGGGCAGTAGATACGCAGTATTTT